The source of this T cell receptor (beta chain) is a study of vaccination and CD4 T cells after COVID-19. Specified treatment: roughly 10-day PBMC culture with coronavirus spike peptide pools or control peptides (ViraFEST assay). This clonotype was counted between two and nine times. Its antigen remains unidentified. Cultured CD4+ T-cell DNA underwent Oncomine TCR Beta short-read sequencing. Investigators obtained genomic DNA by extraction from cultured CD4+ T cells. TCRdb reprocessed the PCR reads via MiXCR and lists one record per CDR3 protein. This table has around 21,000 distinct CDR3 sequences, 45% to 55% appearing once. With 6 bases removed from V and 4 bases from J, the gap between germline ends came to 19 bases. Germline V gives CDR1 DFQATT, CDR2 SNEGSKA (reference sequence). The length of the CDR3 is 15 residues.

The sequencing sample was made of CD4+ T cells from blood, cultured in vitro. This receptor was taken from a human donor who had recovered from COVID-19. The rearrangement links TRBV20-1 to TRBJ1-5; the D is unclear. The CDR3, as DNA: TGCAGTGCCGCCCCATGGTCGGGTAGGAATCAGCCCCAGCATTTT. Translating gives CSAAPWSGRNQPQHF.